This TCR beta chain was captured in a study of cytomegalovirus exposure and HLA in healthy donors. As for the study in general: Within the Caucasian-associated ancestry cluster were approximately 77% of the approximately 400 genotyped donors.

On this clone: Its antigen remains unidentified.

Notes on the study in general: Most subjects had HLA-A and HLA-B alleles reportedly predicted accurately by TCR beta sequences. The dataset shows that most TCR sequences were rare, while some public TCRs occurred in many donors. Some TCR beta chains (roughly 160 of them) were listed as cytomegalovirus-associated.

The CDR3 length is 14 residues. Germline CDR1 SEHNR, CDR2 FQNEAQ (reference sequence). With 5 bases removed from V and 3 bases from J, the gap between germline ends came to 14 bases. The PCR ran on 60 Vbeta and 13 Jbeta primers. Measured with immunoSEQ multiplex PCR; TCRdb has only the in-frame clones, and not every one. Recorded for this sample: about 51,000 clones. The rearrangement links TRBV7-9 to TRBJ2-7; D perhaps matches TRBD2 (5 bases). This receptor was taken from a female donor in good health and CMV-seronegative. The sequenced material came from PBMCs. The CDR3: CASSTRETYYEQYF. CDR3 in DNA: TGTGCCAGCAGCACTAGAGAAACTTACTACGAGCAGTACTTC.